The 8 T cell receptor beta chains below were found in one sample sequenced in a study of T cells after yellow fever vaccination. TCRdb reprocessed the 5' RACE reads with MiXCR, giving one entry per CDR3 protein. This table has around 320,000 distinct CDR3 sequences, about 10% appearing once. The sample consisted of CD4+ T cells sorted from PBMCs, taken 45 days after the yellow fever booster vaccination. These receptors were obtained from a man between 18 and 35 years old who received the YFV17D yellow fever vaccine.

The rearrangement links TRBV4-3 to TRBJ2-3, with D perhaps TRBD1 or TRBD2 (6 bases each). The CDR3 has 16 amino acids. V gave up 0 bases and J gave up 2 bases, with 12 bases separating them. Germline-derived CDR1 and CDR2 are LGHNA and YSLEER. Here the CDR3 DNA reads TGCGCCAGCAGCCAAGAGTGGGGGGCGAACACAGATACGCAGTATTTT. This encodes CASSQEWGANTDTQYF.

This clonotype has just a few counts. The chain joins TRBV7-2 to TRBJ2-2; D is unclear. This CDR3 contains 16 residues. Trimming shortened V by 1 base and J by 0 bases, and 9 bases separated the two germline ends. Germline-derived CDR1 and CDR2 are SGHTA and FQGNSA. CDR3 region: CASSLVPATNTGELFF. The CDR3 bases are TGTGCCAGCAGCTTAGTCCCAGCCACGAACACCGGGGAGCTGTTTTTT.

CDR3 residues: CASSAGIQTQYF. CDR3 nucleotides: TGTGCCAGCAGCGCAGGGATACAGACCCAGTACTTC. The V gene is TRBV5-4, the J gene TRBJ2-5; D is possibly TRBD1 (5 bases). Trimming removed 4 bases at V and 6 bases at J, with 10 bases between. The CDR3 sequence is 12 residues long. CDR1 and CDR2 from the germline V gene are SGHNT and YYREEE (reference sequence).

The chain uses TRBV7-9 and TRBJ1-1; TRBD1 matches at 7 bases. The CDR3 is 14 amino acids. V was clipped by 3 bases and J by 10 bases; unmatched bases: 11. The germline V gene encodes CDR1 SEHNR and CDR2 FQNEAQ (reference sequence). CDR3 bases: TGTGCCAGCAGCTTGGAAGAGGGGGCCCTAGGAGCTTTCTTT. Translation: CASSLEEGALGAFF.

This clonotype was seen repeatedly, ten times or more. The CDR3 loop reads CASRFGGGAGEQFF. The CDR3, as DNA: TGTGCCAGCAGATTTGGTGGGGGGGCCGGTGAGCAGTTCTTC. The chain uses TRBV12-3 or TRBV12-4 and TRBJ2-1, with TRBD2 as a possible D gene (7 bases). V was trimmed by 6 bases and J by 9 bases, leaving 18 bases between them. The CDR3 loop spans 14 amino acids.

This chain connects TRBV5-1 to TRBJ1-3; no firm D call. CDR1 and CDR2 (germline): SGHRS, YFSETQ. V dropped 0 bases and J dropped 2 bases, with 12 bases sitting between them. CDR3 length: 16 amino acids. CDR3: CASSLAPLATGNTIYF. The CDR3 DNA is TGCGCCAGCAGCTTGGCGCCACTCGCGACTGGAAACACCATATATTTT.

The gene calls are TRBV29-1 and TRBJ2-6; D is perhaps TRBD2 (6 bases). Trimming pared 6 bases from V and 0 bases from J, leaving 12 bases between. The CDR3 consists of 15 residues. Germline loops: CDR1 SQVTM, CDR2 ANQGSEA. CDR3 sequence (DNA): TGCAGCGTGCCCAGGGAGGACTCTGGGGCCAACGTCCTGACTTTC. Amino acids: CSVPREDSGANVLTF. The complete variable domain, with remaining parts taken from reference TRBV29-1 and TRBJ2-6, reads SAVISQKPSRDICQRGTSLTIQCQVDSQVTMMFWYRQQPGQSLTLIATANQGSEATYESGFVIDKFPISRPNLTFSTLTVSNMSPEDSSIYLCSVPREDSGANVLTFGAGSRLTVL.

This clonotype has only a few counts. This sequence joins TRBV7-3 and TRBJ2-5; D might be TRBD2 (5 bases). The length of the CDR3 is 13 residues. Germline V gene sequence: CDR1 SGHTA, CDR2 FQGTGA. V lost 6 bases and J lost 6, with 14 bases in between. CDR3 sequence (DNA): TGTGCCAGCAGTTTCCAAGGGAGACAGACCCAGTACTTC. Translating gives CASSFQGRQTQYF. The variable domain in full, with the rest retrieved from reference TRBV7-3 and TRBJ2-5, is GAGVSQTPSNKVTEKGKYVELRCDPISGHTALYWYRQSLGQGPEFLIYFQGTGAADDSGLPNDRFFAVRPEGSVSTLKIQRTERGDSAVYLCASSFQGRQTQYFGPGTRLLVL.